The rows below give T cell receptor beta chains drawn from one sample of a study of blood T cell repertoires in COVID-19. Repertoires were generated with immunoSEQ multiplex PCR, while TCRdb's copy carries only in-frame clones and drops some. The repertoire includes roughly 320,000 clones, 85% to 90% of them detected once, and about 4% sits in the top ten. Source material: PBMCs or T cells enriched from blood (not recorded which). These receptors were taken from a man aged 25 to 40 who had recovered from COVID-19. CDR3s include the opening cysteine and the closing phenylalanine or tryptophan. A D gene is named only where the DNA matches it firmly.

j_call: TRBJ2-7
d_call: TRBD2
v_call: TRBV5-4
cdr3_aa: CASSSGTSGPYEQYF
cdr3_nt: TGTGCCAGCAGCTCCGGGACTAGCGGTCCCTACGAGCAGTACTTC

j_call: TRBJ2-1
d_call: -
v_call: TRBV28
cdr3_aa: CASSPSFRYNEQFF
cdr3_nt: TGTGCCAGCAGTCCCAGTTTCAGATACAATGAGCAGTTCTTC

j_call: TRBJ2-1
d_call: -
v_call: TRBV7-8
cdr3_aa: CASSLVSGLFF
cdr3_nt: TGTGCCAGCAGCTTAGTTAGCGGTTTGTTCTTC

j_call: TRBJ1-2
d_call: -
v_call: TRBV7-9
cdr3_aa: CASSSGNYGYTF
cdr3_nt: TGTGCCAGCAGCTCCGGGAACTATGGCTACACCTTC

j_call: TRBJ1-2
d_call: -
v_call: TRBV7-2
cdr3_aa: CASSLGIQTGIAIGYTF
cdr3_nt: TGTGCCAGCAGCTTAGGAATCCAGACGGGGATTGCTATAGGGTACACCTTC

j_call: TRBJ2-1
d_call: TRBD2
v_call: TRBV6-5
cdr3_aa: CASSYRRGAQNEQFF
cdr3_nt: TGTGCCAGCAGCTACAGGCGGGGGGCCCAAAATGAGCAGTTCTTC

j_call: TRBJ1-1
d_call: -
v_call: TRBV4-1
cdr3_aa: CASSQEDGGTEAFF
cdr3_nt: TGCGCCAGCAGCCAAGAGGATGGCGGAACTGAAGCTTTCTTT

j_call: TRBJ1-2
d_call: TRBD1
v_call: TRBV19
cdr3_aa: CASSRQTGGVYGYTF
cdr3_nt: TGTGCCAGTAGTAGACAGACAGGGGGTGTCTATGGCTACACCTTC

j_call: TRBJ1-5
d_call: TRBD1
v_call: TRBV2
cdr3_aa: CASSAGQESNQPQHF
cdr3_nt: TGTGCCAGCAGCGCCGGACAGGAGAGCAATCAGCCCCAGCATTTT

j_call: TRBJ1-1
d_call: TRBD1
v_call: TRBV18
cdr3_aa: CASSLQTGRNTEAFF
cdr3_nt: TGTGCCAGCTCACTACAGACAGGGAGGAATACTGAAGCTTTCTTT

j_call: TRBJ2-5
d_call: TRBD1
v_call: TRBV5-1
cdr3_aa: CASSPRGSQETQYF
cdr3_nt: TGCGCCAGCAGCCCCAGGGGGAGCCAAGAGACCCAGTACTTC

j_call: TRBJ1-2
d_call: -
v_call: TRBV29-1
cdr3_aa: CSVGGGANYGYTF
cdr3_nt: TGCAGCGTTGGGGGGGGAGCTAACTATGGCTACACCTTC